This T cell receptor beta chain was sequenced in a study of monozygotic twins with inflammatory bowel disease. Study-wide points: Individual T cell subtypes were not distinguishable.

A note on this clonotype: The antigen is not known.

TCRdb re-called the 5' RACE reads; every CDR3 protein appears as one record, without DNA. Here the sample table reports approximately 400,000 distinct CDR3 sequences. Blood, around 2.6 ml, was drawn per donor. The sample was blood. The receptor was isolated from a human donor with ulcerative colitis or Crohn's disease, or a healthy co-twin of an affected twin (not recorded which).

CDR3 sequence reads: CSVESGRGPSLADTQYF. The chain couples TRBV29-1 to TRBJ2-3; the D call from TCRdb, TRBD2, cannot be confirmed without DNA. Germline V lookup: CDR1 SQVTM, CDR2 ANQGSEA. This CDR3 is built from 17 residues.